The present T cell receptor (beta chain) was sequenced within a study of cytomegalovirus exposure and HLA in healthy donors. The study, taken as a whole, reports: The study reported that TCR beta sequences accurately predicted HLA-A and HLA-B alleles in most subjects. A later analysis linked 15,000 to 20,000 TCR beta sequences to HLA alleles at 0.05 false discovery rate. A previous analysis found most TCR beta V segments productive roughly 87% or roughly 30% of the time.

Researchers ran the PCR with 60 Vbeta and 13 Jbeta primers. Sequencing was performed with immunoSEQ multiplex PCR; in TCRdb, only in-frame clones are kept and a portion is missing. The data show about 200,000 clones, approximately 78% seen once. This clone has more than one count but fewer than ten. Its antigen is unknown. V lost 11 bases, J lost 6 bases, and 22 bases lay in between. The length of the CDR3 is 14 residues. Germline CDR1 MDHEN, CDR2 SYDVKM. V gene TRBV28 combines with J gene TRBJ1-1, with D maybe TRBD1 (6 bases). The specimen was PBMCs. This receptor was taken from a man aged 25 to 40 in good health and CMV-seronegative. The CDR3 reads CASTQGLMGSEAFF. The CDR3 DNA reads as TGTGCCTCTACTCAGGGGTTAATGGGGTCTGAAGCTTTCTTT.